This passage covers 5 T cell receptor beta chains from one sample sequenced in a study of human T cells and chemical hapten exposure. In TCRdb, the RACE reads were re-called with MiXCR into one record per CDR3 protein. The table lists about 110,000 distinct CDR3 sequences, roughly an eighth of them singletons, with more than 1.5% in the top ten. Documented time point: pre-sensitization, week 0. Treatment denoted: therapeutic diphenylcyclopropenone sensitization with weekly scalp DPC. Sequenced here: whole blood, sampled in connection with sensitization to the hapten diphenylcyclopropenone (DPC). Every receptor here comes from a woman aged 50 to 60 with alopecia areata. Some clones in this sample may be carry-over from other donors' samples.

The chain links TRBV28 to TRBJ2-7, with D unclear. The CDR3 has 12 residues. Trimming removed 5 bases from V and 2 bases from J, with 7 bases in between. Germline values: CDR1 MDHEN, CDR2 SYDVKM. CDR3 DNA: TGTGCCAGCAGTCAGAGAGCCTACGAGCAGTACTTC. This codes for CASSQRAYEQYF.

The gene calls are TRBV12-3 or TRBV12-4 and TRBJ1-3; D may be TRBD1 (5 bases). With 11 bases removed from V and 2 bases from J, the gap between germline ends came to 16 bases. The CDR3 has 14 amino acids. The CDR3, as DNA: TGTGCCGCGACTCTGGGGGGAACTGGAAACACCATATATTTT. This sequence encodes CAATLGGTGNTIYF.

There are a few counts of this clonotype. The genes are TRBV29-1 and TRBJ1-2; 9 nucleotides align to TRBD1. Germline CDR1 reads SQVTM; CDR2 reads ANQGSEA. The CDR3 has 14 residues. V lost 3 bases to trimming and J lost 8 bases; unmatched junction nucleotides: 10. The CDR3 here is CSVDLSGTGRGYTF. The CDR3 DNA reads TGCAGCGTTGATTTATCTGGGACAGGGCGCGGCTACACCTTC. The complete variable domain, with remaining parts taken from reference TRBV29-1 and TRBJ1-2, reads SAVISQKPSRDICQRGTSLTIQCQVDSQVTMMFWYRQQPGQSLTLIATANQGSEATYESGFVIDKFPISRPNLTFSTLTVSNMSPEDSSIYLCSVDLSGTGRGYTFGSGTRLTVV.

This clonotype was counted at least ten times. The chain joins TRBV5-5 to TRBJ2-7, with D possibly being TRBD2 (6 bases). V lost 4 bases, J lost 6 bases, and 11 bases lay in between. Germline V gene data show CDR1 as SGHKS and CDR2 as YYEKEE (reference sequence). This CDR3 has 12 amino acids. The CDR3 sequence: CASSPGGGEQYF. In DNA, the CDR3 is TGTGCCAGCAGCCCTGGGGGAGGCGAGCAGTACTTC.

This sequence joins TRBV28 and TRBJ2-3; maybe TRBD1 (5 bases). The germline CDR1 and CDR2 sequences are MDHEN and SYDVKM. Trimming removed 6 bases from V and 0 bases from J, with 13 bases in between. The CDR3 is made up of 15 amino acids. The CDR3 sequence is CASSQGRASTDTQYF. CDR3 bases: TGTGCCAGCAGCCAGGGTAGAGCTAGCACAGATACGCAGTATTTT.